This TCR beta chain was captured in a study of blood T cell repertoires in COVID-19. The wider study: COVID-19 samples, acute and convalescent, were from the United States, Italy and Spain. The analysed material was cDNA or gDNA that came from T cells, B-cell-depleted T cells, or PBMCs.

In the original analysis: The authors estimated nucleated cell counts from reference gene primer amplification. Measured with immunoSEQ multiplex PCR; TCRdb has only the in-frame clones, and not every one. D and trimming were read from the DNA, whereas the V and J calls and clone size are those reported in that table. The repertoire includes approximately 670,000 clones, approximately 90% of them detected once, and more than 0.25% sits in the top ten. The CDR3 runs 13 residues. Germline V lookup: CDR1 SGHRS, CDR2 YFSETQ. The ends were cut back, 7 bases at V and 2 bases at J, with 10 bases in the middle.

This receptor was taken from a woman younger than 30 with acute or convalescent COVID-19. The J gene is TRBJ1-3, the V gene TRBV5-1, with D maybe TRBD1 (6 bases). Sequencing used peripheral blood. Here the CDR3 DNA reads TGCGCCAGCTCCCAGGGGCCTGGAAACACCATATATTTT. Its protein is CASSQGPGNTIYF.